This passage covers 21 T cell receptor beta chains from one sample sequenced in a study of PD-1 blockade in mismatch repair-deficient tumors. Clones were read by immunoSEQ multiplex PCR, and TCRdb kept only the in-frame ones, dropping some. The data show 60,000 to 70,000 clones, more than 70% seen once. The sample in question was peripheral blood, obtained 52 weeks after starting pembrolizumab. These receptors originate from an adult with mismatch repair-deficient cancer.

V gene TRBV7-9 combines with J gene TRBJ2-2; no firm D call. Germline CDR1 reads SEHNR; CDR2 reads FQNEAQ (reference sequence). This CDR3 contains 12 residues. With 3 bases removed from V and 6 bases from J, the gap between germline ends came to 5 bases. CDR3 in DNA: TGTGCCAGCAGCTTCGGTCCCGGGGAGCTGTTTTTT. This encodes CASSFGPGELFF.

The V gene is TRBV10-3, the J gene TRBJ2-1, with D possibly called TRBD1 or TRBD2 (5 bases each). The CDR3 totals 18 residues. From germline, CDR1 is ENHRY and CDR2 SYGVKD. V lost 3 bases and J 5 bases, leaving 23 bases between the germline ends. In nucleotides, the CDR3 is TGTGCCATCAGTGATTCTTACGGTGAGAGGGGATTAGACAATGAGCAGTTCTTC. Its protein is CAISDSYGERGLDNEQFF.

This clone has more than one count but fewer than ten. This chain connects TRBV7-6 to TRBJ2-7; D uncertain. The germline V and J ends were trimmed by 3 bases and 4 bases, with 10 bases remaining between them. The CDR3 length is 13 residues. Germline CDR1 is SGHVS and CDR2 is FNYEAQ. The CDR3 spells CASSLGRPYEQYF. DNA of the CDR3: TGTGCCAGCAGCTTGGGTCGACCTTACGAGCAGTACTTC.

This chain connects TRBV6-5 to TRBJ2-7, with 14 bases fitting TRBD2. The V and J ends lost 2 bases and 3 bases, in that order; junction bases with no gene match: 0. The germline V gene encodes CDR1 MNHEY and CDR2 SVGAGI. The CDR3 consists of 15 residues. Here the CDR3 DNA reads TGTGCCAGCAGTTACGGGACTAGCGGGAGCTACGAGCAGTACTTC. Encoded protein: CASSYGTSGSYEQYF.

This chain connects TRBV4-1 to TRBJ1-2; 8 bases line up with TRBD1. There are 19 residues in the CDR3. The V and J ends lost 1 base and 5 bases, in that order; junction bases with no gene match: 18. From germline, CDR1 is MGHRA and CDR2 YSYEKL. The CDR3: CASSQVQADRVTYRYGYTF. The DNA of the CDR3 is TGCGCCAGCAGCCAAGTCCAAGCGGACAGGGTAACCTATAGGTATGGCTACACCTTC.

The V call is TRBV5-1, the J call TRBJ2-7, with 12 bases identical to TRBD2. The CDR3 has 14 amino acids. Per germline, CDR1 SGHRS and CDR2 YFSETQ. V shed 4 bases, J shed 5 bases, and the junction held 4 bases outside the gene matches. CDR3 residues: CASSPSGRADEQYF. In DNA, the CDR3 is TGCGCCAGCAGCCCTAGCGGGAGGGCCGACGAGCAGTACTTC.

The chain joins TRBV28 to TRBJ2-7; D remains unclear. The CDR3 consists of 16 residues. In germline, CDR1 is MDHEN, CDR2 SYDVKM. V lost 2 bases to trimming and J lost 0 bases, with 14 bases between them. The CDR3 DNA follows: TGTGCCAGCAGTTTAAATCTCGTGAAGAGCTCCTACGAGCAGTACTTC. This sequence encodes CASSLNLVKSSYEQYF.

The rearrangement joins TRBV29-1 to TRBJ2-2; 8 bases are shared with TRBD1. The length of the CDR3 is 16 residues. Germline lookup yields CDR1 SQVTM and CDR2 ANQGSEA. The trim removed 3 bases at V and 0 bases at J, leaving 6 bases unmatched. The CDR3 DNA is TGCAGCGTTGATTGGGCAGGGGGCACGAACACCGGGGAGCTGTTTTTT. It translates to CSVDWAGGTNTGELFF.

This clone was observed a single time. This chain links TRBV28 with TRBJ2-1; 8 bases fit TRBD2. V gave up 6 bases and J gave up 2 bases; unmatched junction bases: 18. The CDR3 is made up of 19 amino acids. Germline CDR1 and CDR2: MDHEN and SYDVKM. CDR3: CASRSAGASAVGPYNEQFF. The CDR3 nucleotides read TGTGCCAGCAGATCAGCGGGAGCATCGGCTGTTGGCCCCTACAATGAGCAGTTCTTC.

This sequence joins TRBV28 and TRBJ2-7; D not certain. V gave up 2 bases and J gave up 1 base, with 6 bases separating them. The CDR3 consists of 13 residues. Per the germline V gene, CDR1 is MDHEN and CDR2 is SYDVKM. The DNA of the CDR3 is TGTGCCAGCAGTTTAGGTCAGTCCTACGAGCAGTACTTC. Translation: CASSLGQSYEQYF.

V is TRBV7-9 and J is TRBJ2-2; D is ambiguous. The length of the CDR3 is 16 residues. Between the trimmed V and J ends, which lost 3 bases and 5 bases, there was a span of 16 bases. Per germline, CDR1 SEHNR and CDR2 FQNEAQ (reference sequence). CDR3 nucleotides: TGTGCCAGCAGCTTCTTGGAGACACGATGGACCGGGGAGCTGTTTTTT. Residues: CASSFLETRWTGELFF.

The rearrangement joins TRBV19 to TRBJ2-1, with 9 bases identical to TRBD2. CDR3 length equals 15 residues. CDR1 LNHDA and CDR2 SQIVND come from the germline V gene (reference sequence). V lost 5 bases to trimming and J lost 9 bases; unmatched junction nucleotides: 11. CDR3 coding DNA: TGTGCCAGTAGTGGTCCGGGACTAGCCGTAGGTGAGCAGTTCTTC. Translation gives CASSGPGLAVGEQFF.

The chain carries TRBV19 and TRBJ2-5, with a tentative D call TRBD1 (5 bases). Trimming pared 5 bases from V and 7 bases from J, leaving 14 bases between. CDR3 length: 13 residues. Germline CDR1 is LNHDA and CDR2 is SQIVND (reference sequence). The CDR3 loop reads CASSPDMRGTQYF. As DNA, the CDR3 is TGTGCCAGTAGTCCGGACATGCGCGGGACCCAGTACTTC.

The gene calls are TRBV29-1 and TRBJ2-5, with TRBD2 matching 9 bases. The germline V gene has CDR1 SQVTM and CDR2 ANQGSEA. This CDR3 is 16 amino acids long. J lost 0 bases, V lost 1 base, and 6 bases had no gene match. The CDR3 spells CSVEGATSGHQETQYF. The CDR3 DNA reads as TGCAGCGTTGAAGGAGCGACTAGCGGCCACCAAGAGACCCAGTACTTC.

J is TRBJ2-1 and V is TRBV5-1; 7 bases map to TRBD2. CDR3 length: 13 residues. Germline CDR1 and CDR2: SGHRS and YFSETQ. J was trimmed by 10 bases and V by 1 base; bases with no gene match: 5. The CDR3 loop reads CASSLQRDREQFF. The CDR3 DNA follows: TGCGCCAGCAGCTTGCAGCGGGATCGGGAGCAGTTCTTC.

The chain combines TRBV4-2 with TRBJ2-1, with D tentatively TRBD1 (6 bases). V was clipped by 0 bases and J by 7 bases, with 19 bases between them. The CDR3 runs 17 residues. Germline CDR1 reads LGHNA; CDR2 reads YNFKEQ. This CDR3 is CASSQDLPGQSWNEQFF. The DNA for the CDR3 is TGTGCCAGCAGCCAAGATCTCCCCGGACAGTCATGGAATGAGCAGTTCTTC.

This clone was seen once. CDR3 DNA sequence: TGCAGCGTGGCCGGCGGGTCAAACACCGGGGAGCTGTTTTTT. Protein sequence: CSVAGGSNTGELFF. The chain combines TRBV29-1 with TRBJ2-2, with D tentatively TRBD2 (5 bases). The CDR3 is 14 residues long. The V gene's germline CDR1 is SQVTM and CDR2 ANQGSEA. V shed 6 bases and J shed 2 bases, with 13 bases lying between them.

The CDR3 coding sequence is TGTGCCAGCAGTACAGGGGGAAGGGAGCAGTACTTC. It translates to CASSTGGREQYF. V and J are TRBV28 and TRBJ2-7, with TRBD1 matching over 8 bases. Germline V gives CDR1 MDHEN, CDR2 SYDVKM. V lost 5 bases to trimming and J lost 7 bases; unmatched junction nucleotides: 4. The CDR3 loop spans 12 amino acids. The full variable domain, its missing parts supplied by reference TRBV28 and TRBJ2-7, is DVKVTQSSRYLVKRTGEKVFLECVQDMDHENMFWYRQDPGLGLRLIYFSYDVKMKEKGDIPEGYSVSREKKERFSLILESASTNQTSMYLCASSTGGREQYFGPGTRLTVT.

The chain joins TRBV19 to TRBJ2-7; 9 bases fit TRBD2. CDR1 is LNHDA, CDR2 SQIVND, per germline (reference sequence). The CDR3 runs 16 residues. J gave up 4 bases and V 5 bases, and 12 bases lay outside the gene matches. The CDR3 loop is CASSPSLAGGKYEQYF. CDR3 nucleotides: TGTGCCAGTAGTCCCTCCTTGGCGGGAGGGAAATACGAGCAGTACTTC.

This sequence joins TRBV29-1 and TRBJ2-7, with 8 bases fitting TRBD2. The length of the CDR3 is 14 residues. CDR1 SQVTM and CDR2 ANQGSEA come from the germline V gene. With V trimmed by 3 bases and J by 3 bases, 7 bases remained unmatched. CDR3 loop: CSVDVGRGIYEQYF. The CDR3 DNA follows: TGCAGCGTTGACGTCGGGAGGGGGATCTACGAGCAGTACTTC.

V and J are TRBV5-1 and TRBJ2-3, with TRBD2 matching over 10 bases. Looked up from germline, CDR1 is SGHRS and CDR2 is YFSETQ. The CDR3 covers 17 residues. Trimming took 2 bases from V and 4 from J; bases not matched to a gene: 10. The CDR3 DNA reads as TGCGCCAGCAGCTTTGGACTAGCGGCCCTCCGCCCAGATACGCAGTATTTT. Protein sequence: CASSFGLAALRPDTQYF.